A single sample gave rise to the 8 T cell receptor beta chains below, sequenced in a study of human thymus T cells. Resections removed during corrective heart surgery provided the thymus tissue used. Using immunoSEQ multiplex PCR, the repertoire was profiled, and TCRdb retains in-frame clones only, with some absent. The repertoire has 120,000 or so clones, around 94% of them found once; the top ten carry around 0.025%. Sequencing used thymus tissue. Every receptor here comes from a boy under two years old with a congenital heart defect but otherwise immunologically healthy.

V usage is TRBV12-2 and J usage is TRBJ2-5; no check of the table's D call, TRBD2, against the DNA was made. TRBV12-2 counts as a pseudogene. There are 15 residues in the CDR3. CDR3 bases: TGTGCAAGTCGCTTCATAGCGGGGGGGCTAGAGACCCAGTACTTC. It translates to CASRFIAGGLETQYF.

The V call is TRBV4-2, the J call TRBJ2-7; 8 positions agree with TRBD2. V lost 0 bases, J lost 2 bases, and 21 bases stayed unmatched. Germline-derived CDR1 and CDR2 are LGHNA and YNFKEQ. The CDR3 has 21 amino acids. This chain's CDR3 is CASSQEIHSGAFPLWTYEQYF. The CDR3 DNA reads TGTGCCAGCAGCCAAGAAATTCATAGCGGGGCTTTCCCCCTATGGACCTACGAGCAGTACTTC.

V is TRBV5-4 and J is TRBJ2-7; D may be TRBD2 (5 bases). V was trimmed by 0 bases and J by 1 base, leaving 8 bases between them. CDR3 length equals 14 residues. CDR1 is SGHNT, CDR2 YYREEE, per germline (reference sequence). DNA of the CDR3: TGTGCCAGCAGCTTGGAGGGAGCTTCCTACGAGCAGTACTTC. Translation gives CASSLEGASYEQYF.

The V call is TRBV11-3, the J call TRBJ2-3; 9 bases fit TRBD1. Losses at the gene ends were 4 bases for V and 1 base for J; bases not matched to a gene: 6. CDR3 length: 16 residues. CDR1 is SGHNT and CDR2 is YENEEA in the germline V gene. The CDR3 loop reads CASSSTGGAGTDTQYF. CDR3 bases: TGTGCCAGCAGCTCTACAGGGGGCGCGGGCACAGATACGCAGTATTTT.

This chain links TRBV18 with TRBJ2-3; a weak D match, TRBD1 (6 bases). The V end was cut by 3 bases, the J end by 0 bases, with 10 bases between. The CDR3 extends over 15 amino acids. Germline assignment: CDR1 KGHSH and CDR2 LQKENI. CDR3 sequence (DNA): TGTGCCAGCTCACCCACAGGGAATAGCACAGATACGCAGTATTTT. The encoded protein is CASSPTGNSTDTQYF.

This sequence joins TRBV7-6 and TRBJ2-3; 7 nucleotides match TRBD2. Losses at the gene ends were 6 bases for V and 4 bases for J; bases not matched to a gene: 13. Germline V lookup: CDR1 SGHVS, CDR2 FNYEAQ. The CDR3 totals 16 residues. CDR3 region: CASSPRLASPPDTQYF. For the CDR3, the DNA is TGTGCCAGCAGTCCCCGACTAGCATCCCCCCCAGATACGCAGTATTTT. Drawing the rest from reference TRBV7-6 and TRBJ2-3, the complete variable domain is GAGVSQSPRYKVTKRGQDVALRCDPISGHVSLYWYRQALGQGPEFLTYFNYEAQQDKSGLPNDRFSAERPEGSISTLTIQRTEQRDSAMYRCASSPRLASPPDTQYFGPGTRLTVL.

The J gene is TRBJ2-5, the V gene TRBV5-6; perhaps TRBD2 as D (5 bases). This CDR3 contains 12 residues. Germline V gives CDR1 SGHDT, CDR2 YYEEEE. V dropped 5 bases and J dropped 7 bases, with 12 bases sitting between them. The CDR3 DNA reads as TGTGCCAGCAGGTCGGGGTGGGGGACCCAGTACTTC. Its protein product is CASRSGWGTQYF.

The V call is TRBV6-5, the J call TRBJ2-3, with 11 bases lining up with TRBD2. The CDR3 contains 15 residues. Unmatched junction bases numbered 7, after V lost 6 bases and J lost 5 bases. Per germline, CDR1 MNHEY and CDR2 SVGAGI. CDR3 region: CASSLAGGPEDTQYF. CDR3 in DNA: TGTGCCAGCAGCTTAGCGGGGGGGCCCGAAGATACGCAGTATTTT.